This TCR beta chain was identified in a study of tumor and adjacent non-tumor tissue in lung cancer (dated 2018 in TCRdb). Study-wide context: Of the cohort, 11 to 12 patients had adenocarcinoma, 2 had squamous cell carcinoma and 1 had small cell lung cancer. The roughly 15 patients were aged roughly 30 to 85 years, included 10 men and 5 women, and had TNM stage I to III disease. In total, sequencing yielded over 95 million productive TCRbeta reads, which works out to an average of about 4.17 million reads per sample. The study compared bulk TCRbeta repertoires between lung tumor tissue and matched distant non-tumor lung tissue from over 12 lung cancer patients. TCRbeta CDR3 sequencing was performed on about 29 paired specimens, with one tumor sample and one normal lung sample collected per patient.

Note on this clonotype: Its antigen is not yet known. Per-base quality was not reported, and no clone a single base away is much larger than it.

The method behind the library was multiplex PCR. TCRdb records Illumina HiSeq 2500 as the sequencer. TCRbeta libraries were constructed through three rounds of nested PCR with primers (Table S4) according to protocols modified from ARM-PCR. Before sequencing, PCR products of 200-500 bp were excised from the gel and purified with the QIAquick gel extraction kit. The source study handled its data this way. Trimmomatic was used to clean the reads, FLASH merged the cleaned reads into complete CDR3 sequences, and MiTCR assigned the sequences to V(D)J germline segments. Clonal diversity was computed as the inverse Simpson's index with VDJtools. Productive reads were defined as in-frame sequences without a premature stop codon. TCRdb handled the public reads itself, with Q25 trimming in fastp and clone calling in MiXCR, and kept productive beta chains. Every CDR3 protein is listed once, alongside the most common genes and DNA of its rows. These V and J calls rely on TCRdb rather than the paper's analysis. A total of roughly 120,000 distinct CDR3 sequences appear in this sample, roughly 80% of them only once. The ten largest clones capture 30% to 45% of the sample.

Results the study describes overall, beyond this receptor: The top 100 clones made up a significantly larger cumulative share of the repertoire in normal lung than in tumor tissue. Only approximately 14 patients were included in the cohort, and the need for larger samples and more detailed clinical data was noted by the authors. Significantly higher TCR diversity was found in younger patients, and higher tumor TCR diversity was associated with shorter overall and disease-free survival. Because peripheral blood was not sequenced, the blood TCRbeta repertoires of the lung cancer patients in the study went unexamined. Neither the sequencing platform nor unique molecular identifiers are mentioned in the methods. Significantly higher TCR diversity (inverse Simpson) was observed in tumor tissue than in normal lung tissue (roughly 390 vs 170, P = 0.0075, Mann-Whitney U test).

Bulk unsorted tissue served as the source for RNA extraction, and RNA quality was assessed using a NanoDrop ND-1000 and an Agilent 2100. All donors had newly diagnosed lung cancer, had not received prior chemotherapy, and were admitted for thoracic surgery in China between August and November 2014. Patients with previous radiotherapy or chemotherapy, or with another concurrent cancer, were excluded from the study. Surgical tissue pieces of about 1-2.3 cm3 were preserved in RNAlater solution and were kept at -80 degrees C until use. Including the terminal cysteine and phenylalanine, the CDR3 comprises 14 residues. Only the CDR3 part of the read is kept: 42 bases, read in frame from the first base. According to the germline V gene, CDR1 reads SGHAT and CDR2 reads FQNNGV.

This receptor was taken from a woman aged 55-69 years with non-small cell lung cancer. Recombination linked TRBV11-2 to TRBJ1-6, with no confident D gene call. The sample comprised lung tumor tissue. The CDR3 reads as follows: CCSSLEVSNSPLHF. The base sequence is TGTTGCAGCAGCTTAGAAGTAAGTAATTCACCCCTCCACTTT.